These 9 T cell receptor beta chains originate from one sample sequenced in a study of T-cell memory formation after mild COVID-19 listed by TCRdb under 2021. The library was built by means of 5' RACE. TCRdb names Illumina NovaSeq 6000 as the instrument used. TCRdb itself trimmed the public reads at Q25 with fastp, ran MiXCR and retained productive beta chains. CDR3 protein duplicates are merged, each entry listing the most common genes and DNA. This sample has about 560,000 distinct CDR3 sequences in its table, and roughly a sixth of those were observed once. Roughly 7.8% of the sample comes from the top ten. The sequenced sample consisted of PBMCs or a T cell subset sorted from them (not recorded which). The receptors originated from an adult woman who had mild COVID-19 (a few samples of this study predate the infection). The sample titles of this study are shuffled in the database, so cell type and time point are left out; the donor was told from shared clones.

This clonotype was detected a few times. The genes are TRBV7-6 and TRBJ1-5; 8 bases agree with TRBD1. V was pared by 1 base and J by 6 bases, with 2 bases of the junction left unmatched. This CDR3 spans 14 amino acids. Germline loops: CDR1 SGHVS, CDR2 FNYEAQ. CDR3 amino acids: CASSLGQGIQPQHF. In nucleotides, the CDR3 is TGTGCCAGCAGCTTAGGACAGGGGATTCAGCCCCAGCATTTT.

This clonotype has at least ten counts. CDR3 residues: CAWSRTSGGTSTDTQYF. As DNA, the CDR3 is TGTGCCTGGAGTCGGACTAGCGGGGGGACTAGCACAGATACGCAGTATTTT. V is TRBV30 and J is TRBJ2-3; 14 nucleotides match TRBD2. CDR3 size: 17 residues. J lost 0 bases, V lost 2 bases, and 4 bases had no gene match. Per germline, CDR1 GTSNPN and CDR2 SVGIG (reference sequence).

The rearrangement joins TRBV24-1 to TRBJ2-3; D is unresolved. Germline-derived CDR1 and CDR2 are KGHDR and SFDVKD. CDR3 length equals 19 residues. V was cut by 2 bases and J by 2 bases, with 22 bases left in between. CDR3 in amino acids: CATSDYLPMHSRYTDTQYF. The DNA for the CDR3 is TGTGCCACCAGTGATTATCTCCCTATGCATTCTAGGTACACAGATACGCAGTATTTT.

The CDR3 sequence: CASTPAGAGGRQFF. The CDR3 DNA reads as TGTGCCAGCACCCCGGCCGGGGCGGGGGGGCGTCAGTTCTTC. The chain recombines TRBV6-2 or TRBV6-3 with TRBJ2-1; 9 nucleotides align to TRBD2. Trimming took 7 bases from V and 13 from J; bases not matched to a gene: 14. The V gene's germline CDR1 is MNHEY and CDR2 SVGEGT. The CDR3 contains 14 residues.

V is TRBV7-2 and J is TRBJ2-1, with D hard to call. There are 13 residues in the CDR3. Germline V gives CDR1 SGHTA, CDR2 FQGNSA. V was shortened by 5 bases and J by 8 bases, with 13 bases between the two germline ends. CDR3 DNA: TGTGCCAGCAGCCCCCGGGTCCTAGATGAGCAGTTCTTC. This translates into CASSPRVLDEQFF. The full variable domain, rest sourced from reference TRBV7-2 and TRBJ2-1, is GAGVSQSPSNKVTEKGKDVELRCDPISGHTALYWYRQSLGQGLEFLIYFQGNSAPDKSGLPSDRFSAERTGGSVSTLTIQRTQQEDSAVYLCASSPRVLDEQFFGPGTRLTVL.

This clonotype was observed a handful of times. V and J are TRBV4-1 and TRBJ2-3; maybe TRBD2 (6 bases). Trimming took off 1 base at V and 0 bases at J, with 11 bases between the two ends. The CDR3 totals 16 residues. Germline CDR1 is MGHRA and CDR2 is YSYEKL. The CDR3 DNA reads TGCGCCAGCAGCCAAGTTCTGGGGGGTAGCACAGATACGCAGTATTTT. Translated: CASSQVLGGSTDTQYF.

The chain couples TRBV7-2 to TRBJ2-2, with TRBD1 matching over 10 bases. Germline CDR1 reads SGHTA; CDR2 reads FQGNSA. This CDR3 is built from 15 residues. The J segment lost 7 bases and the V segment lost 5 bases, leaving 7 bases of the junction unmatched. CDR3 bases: TGTGCCAGCAGCCCCCGGACAGGGGGGGGCGGGGAGCTGTTTTTT. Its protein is CASSPRTGGGGELFF.

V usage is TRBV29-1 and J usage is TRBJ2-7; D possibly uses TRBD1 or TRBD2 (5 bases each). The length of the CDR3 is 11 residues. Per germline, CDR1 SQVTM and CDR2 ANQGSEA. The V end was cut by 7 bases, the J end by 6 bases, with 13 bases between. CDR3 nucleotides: TGCAGCGGGGGATGGGGGTCCGAGCAGTACTTC. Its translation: CSGGWGSEQYF.

Here the CDR3 reads CASSPRTGDDSPLHF. CDR3 DNA sequence: TGTGCCAGTAGTCCAAGGACAGGGGATGACTCACCCCTCCACTTT. The chain joins TRBV19 to TRBJ1-6, with 9 nucleotides matching TRBD1. This CDR3 region has 15 residues. The V segment lost 5 bases and the J segment 10 bases; nucleotides outside the gene matches: 9. In germline, CDR1 is LNHDA, CDR2 SQIVND (reference sequence).